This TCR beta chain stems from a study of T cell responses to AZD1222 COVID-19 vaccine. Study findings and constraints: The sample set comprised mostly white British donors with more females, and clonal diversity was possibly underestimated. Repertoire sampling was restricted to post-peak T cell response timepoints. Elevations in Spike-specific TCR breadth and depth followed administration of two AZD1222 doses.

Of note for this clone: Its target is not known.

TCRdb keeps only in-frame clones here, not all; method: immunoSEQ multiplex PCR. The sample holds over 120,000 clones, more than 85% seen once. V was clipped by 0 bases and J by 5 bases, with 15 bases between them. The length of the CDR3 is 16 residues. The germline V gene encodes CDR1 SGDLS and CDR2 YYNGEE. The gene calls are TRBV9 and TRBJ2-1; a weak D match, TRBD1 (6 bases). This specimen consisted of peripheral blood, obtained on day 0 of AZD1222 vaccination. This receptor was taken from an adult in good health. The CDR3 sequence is CASSVGNRARDNEQFF. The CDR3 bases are TGTGCCAGCAGCGTAGGTAACAGGGCCCGCGACAATGAGCAGTTCTTC.